The 8 T cell receptor beta chains presented below share a single source sample, sequenced in a study of blood T cell repertoires in COVID-19. Profiling relied on immunoSEQ multiplex PCR, and the TCRdb table lists in-frame clones only, not all of them. The table records about 190,000 clones, less than 90% of them present only once. The sequencing sample was made of peripheral blood. All receptors come from an older man with active or convalescent COVID-19.

The chain has TRBV6-1 and TRBJ2-1; D gene unclear. CDR3 length: 11 amino acids. Germline V gene lookup returns CDR1 MNHNS and CDR2 SASEGT. Trimming removed 0 bases at V and 13 bases at J, with 7 bases between. The DNA for the CDR3 is TGTGCCAGCAGTGAAGCGCTGAGTCAGTTCTTC. Its protein is CASSEALSQFF.

The chain combines TRBV2 with TRBJ2-1; 8 bases align to TRBD2. The CDR3 is 18 amino acids. The germline CDR1 and CDR2 sequences are SNHLY and FYNNEI. V lost 1 base, J lost 3 bases, and 11 bases stayed unmatched. The CDR3 region is CASSEVRASGLRYNEQFF. The CDR3 nucleotides read TGTGCCAGCAGTGAAGTGCGGGCTAGCGGGCTCCGCTACAATGAGCAGTTCTTC.

The CDR3 sequence is CASSPGQTSGEQYF. For the CDR3, the DNA is TGTGCCAGCAGTCCGGGACAGACCTCTGGGGAGCAGTACTTC. The rearrangement links TRBV7-2 to TRBJ2-7; TRBD1 aligns across 7 bases. Germline V gene sequence: CDR1 SGHTA, CDR2 FQGNSA. The CDR3 sequence is 14 residues long. The junction had 12 bases not matched to a gene; V was cut back by 6 bases and J by 7 bases.

The chain uses TRBV3-1 (or the pseudogene TRBV3-2) and TRBJ2-2; 7 bases are shared with TRBD2. V was pared by 2 bases and J by 9 bases, with 6 bases of the junction left unmatched. The CDR3 covers 14 residues. The germline V gene encodes CDR1 LGHDT and CDR2 YNNKEL (reference sequence). CDR3 nucleotide sequence: TGTGCCAGCAGCCAAAGGGCTAGCGGTTGGGAGCTGTTTTTT. Its protein is CASSQRASGWELFF.

The chain links TRBV5-4 to TRBJ1-1, with TRBD1 matching over 7 bases. Germline assignment: CDR1 SGHNT and CDR2 YYREEE (reference sequence). V was pared by 4 bases and J by 0 bases, with 3 bases of the junction left unmatched. This CDR3 spans 14 amino acids. The CDR3 nucleotides are TGTGCCAGCAGCCAACAGGGGTTGAACACTGAAGCTTTCTTT. Its protein is CASSQQGLNTEAFF. Based on the CDR3 plus reference TRBV5-4 and TRBJ1-1, the full variable domain is ETGVTQSPTHLIKTRGQQVTLRCSSQSGHNTVSWYQQALGQGPQFIFQYYREEENGRGNFPPRFSGLQFPNYSSELNVNALELDDSALYLCASSQQGLNTEAFFGQGTRLTVV.

The rearrangement links TRBV24-1 to TRBJ2-5; TRBD1 matches 9 bases. Germline V gene lookup returns CDR1 KGHDR and CDR2 SFDVKD. CDR3 length equals 16 residues. V lost 4 bases to trimming and J lost 4 bases; unmatched junction nucleotides: 9. For the CDR3, the DNA is TGTGCCACCAGTGACTATGGACAGGGGAGGGGAGAGACCCAGTACTTC. The encoded protein is CATSDYGQGRGETQYF.

The chain has TRBV5-1 and TRBJ2-5, with 7 positions matching TRBD1. Losses at the gene ends were 1 base for V and 5 bases for J; bases not matched to a gene: 8. This CDR3 is 15 amino acids long. In germline, CDR1 is SGHRS, CDR2 YFSETQ. CDR3 DNA sequence: TGCGCCAGCAGCTTGTACCTAACAGGGGTGGAGACCCAGTACTTC. It yields the protein CASSLYLTGVETQYF.

The chain combines TRBV28 with TRBJ2-5; D uncertain. The V end lost 1 base, the J end lost 3 bases, and 3 bases lay between the germline ends. The CDR3 loop spans 12 amino acids. Germline V gene data show CDR1 as MDHEN and CDR2 as SYDVKM. This CDR3 is CASSLFEETQYF. CDR3 bases: TGTGCCAGCAGTTTATTCGAAGAGACCCAGTACTTC.